This T cell receptor beta chain was captured in a study of OX40 agonist ivuxolimab in advanced cancers. Whole-study context: Three partial responders included one hepatocellular carcinoma patient and two cutaneous melanoma patients.

This table comes from immunoSEQ multiplex PCR, and its TCRdb copy is limited to in-frame clones, with some not included. The data show fewer than 80,000 clones, approximately 91% seen once. The CDR3 is 14 residues long. V was shortened by 6 bases and J by 1 base, with 12 bases between the two germline ends. Sequences were derived from CD4+ or CD8+ T cells sorted from blood, sampled in a trial of the OX40 agonist ivuxolimab. The receptor was derived from an adult with an advanced solid tumor such as melanoma, head and neck, liver or kidney cancer. The J gene is TRBJ1-1, the V gene TRBV23-1; no clear D gene. TRBV23-1 is marked as an open reading frame, function uncertain. DNA for the CDR3: TGCGCCAGCAGCCAAGAATCGGGGAACACTGAAGCTTTCTTT. The encoded protein is CASSQESGNTEAFF.